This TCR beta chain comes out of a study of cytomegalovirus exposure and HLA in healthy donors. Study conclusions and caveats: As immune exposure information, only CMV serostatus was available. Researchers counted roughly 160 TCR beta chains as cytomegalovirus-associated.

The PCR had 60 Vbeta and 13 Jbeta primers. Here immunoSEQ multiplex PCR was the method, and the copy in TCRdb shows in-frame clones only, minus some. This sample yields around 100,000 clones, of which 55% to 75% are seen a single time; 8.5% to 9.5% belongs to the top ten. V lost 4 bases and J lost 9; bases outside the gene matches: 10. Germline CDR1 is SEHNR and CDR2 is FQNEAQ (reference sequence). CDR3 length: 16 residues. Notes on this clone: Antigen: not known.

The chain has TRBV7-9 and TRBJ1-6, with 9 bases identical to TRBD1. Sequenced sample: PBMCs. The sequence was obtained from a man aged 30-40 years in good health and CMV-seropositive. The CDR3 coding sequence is TGTGCCAGCAGCTCAACGGACAGGGGTTGGGGTTCACCCCTCCACTTT. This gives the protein CASSSTDRGWGSPLHF.